These 25 T cell receptor beta chains were sequenced from one sample in a study of control samples from healthy donors and cancer patients. Assay used: immunoSEQ multiplex PCR; TCRdb lists only in-frame clones, some missing. Among about 12,000 clones listed, approximately 95% were seen once. Sequencing was done on a sample of PBMCs. These receptors all stem from a man aged 65 to 85 with head and neck cancer.

V is TRBV7-2 and J is TRBJ1-1; D possibly corresponds to TRBD1 (6 bases). Germline values: CDR1 SGHTA, CDR2 FQGNSA. This CDR3 has 14 amino acids. V dropped 4 bases and J dropped 3 bases, with 12 bases sitting between them. The DNA of the CDR3 is TGTGCCAGCAGCTCGCCCGGACAGTACACTGAAGCTTTCTTT. This gives the protein CASSSPGQYTEAFF.

The genes are TRBV27 and TRBJ1-3; no definite D call. The V end was cut by 6 bases, the J end by 4 bases, with 10 bases between. CDR1 is MNHEY and CDR2 is SMNVEV in the germline V gene (reference sequence). This CDR3 spans 13 amino acids. CDR3 residues: CASSQTGGNTIYF. The CDR3 nucleotides are TGTGCCAGCAGCCAAACGGGGGGAAACACCATATATTTT.

The V and J genes are TRBV15 and TRBJ2-5, with no clear D. The V gene's germline CDR1 is LNHNV and CDR2 YYDKDF (reference sequence). Trimming took 1 base from V and 3 from J, leaving 12 bases between them. The CDR3 spans 15 residues. As DNA, the CDR3 is TGTGCCACCAGCAGAGGGCTTTATGGGGAAGAGACCCAGTACTTC. Translated: CATSRGLYGEETQYF.

This chain joins TRBV4-2 and TRBJ1-4, with D possibly matching TRBD1 (5 bases). Germline V gives CDR1 LGHNA, CDR2 YNFKEQ. The CDR3 runs 16 residues. V gave up 4 bases and J gave up 0 bases, with 12 bases separating them. The CDR3 DNA reads as TGTGCCAGCAGCCTGAAATTGGGGGCAACTAATGAAAAACTGTTTTTT. Translated, it gives CASSLKLGATNEKLFF.

This chain joins TRBV7-8 and TRBJ1-3, with unresolved D. V dropped 1 base and J dropped 1 base, with 8 bases sitting between them. There are 15 residues in the CDR3. CDR1 SGHVS and CDR2 FQNEAQ come from the germline V gene. The chain's CDR3 is CASSLVSGSGNTIYF. The CDR3 DNA is TGTGCCAGCAGCTTAGTTTCCGGGTCTGGAAACACCATATATTTT.

Regarding this clone: Other nucleotide sequences from this sample produce the same CDR3. The chain links TRBV12-5 to TRBJ2-1; 15 nucleotides agree with TRBD2. The CDR3 length is 16 residues. Unmatched junction bases numbered 6, after V lost 3 bases and J lost 9 bases. Germline CDR1 is LGHNT and CDR2 is FRNRAP. The CDR3 nucleotides are TGTGCTAGTGGTTTCCGGACTAGCGGGGGGGCGGGTGAGCAGTTCTTC. This codes for CASGFRTSGGAGEQFF.

This clone has only one observation. One junction end does not reproduce the germline sequence, and a read error may be involved. The V and J genes are TRBV2 and TRBJ1-2; D possibly corresponds to TRBD1 (6 bases). This CDR3 is 15 amino acids long. Germline CDR1 is SNHLY and CDR2 is FYNNEI. CDR3: CAGSEIGGLSYGYTF. CDR3 sequence (DNA): TGTGCCGGCAGTGAGATCGGGGGGCTTAGCTATGGCTACACCTTC.

This clone was recorded once. The V gene is TRBV6-1, the J gene TRBJ2-3, with 9 bases matching TRBD2. The CDR3 extends over 14 amino acids. CDR1 is MNHNS, CDR2 SASEGT, per germline. V lost 3 bases and J lost 7; bases outside the gene matches: 5. The CDR3 nucleotides are TGTGCCAGCAGTGAGGCGGGGGGGCCGAATACGCAGTATTTT. It codes for CASSEAGGPNTQYF.

This clone was detected only once. The chain carries TRBV28 and TRBJ2-7, with 7 bases identical to TRBD1. The CDR3 covers 15 residues. The germline gives CDR1 MDHEN, CDR2 SYDVKM. V lost 4 bases and J lost 1; bases outside the gene matches: 7. The CDR3 DNA reads as TGTGCCAGCAGTTCGCCGGGGACAGCTTCCTACGAGCAGTACTTC. Its translation is CASSSPGTASYEQYF.

This sequence joins TRBV7-2 and TRBJ2-5; 10 bases agree with TRBD2. The CDR3 is made up of 15 amino acids. Germline trimming cut 3 bases from V and 3 bases from J; bases unmatched to any gene: 4. CDR1 and CDR2 from the germline V gene are SGHTA and FQGNSA. CDR3 DNA: TGTGCCAGCAGCTTTTCTAGCGGGGGAAAAGAGACCCAGTACTTC. Amino acids: CASSFSSGGKETQYF.

This sequence joins TRBV9 and TRBJ2-2, with TRBD2 as a possible D gene (6 bases). Trimming took off 2 bases at V and 4 bases at J, with 9 bases between the two ends. CDR1 and CDR2 (germline): SGDLS, YYNGEE. The CDR3 consists of 14 residues. The CDR3: CASSVGGFTGELFF. CDR3 nucleotide sequence: TGTGCCAGCAGCGTGGGGGGTTTCACCGGGGAGCTGTTTTTT.

V is TRBV6-5 and J is TRBJ1-3, with 7 bases that match TRBD1. Germline CDR1 MNHEY, CDR2 SVGAGI. V was clipped by 5 bases and J by 4 bases; unmatched bases: 2. This CDR3 contains 13 residues. This CDR3 reads CASSRGPGNTIYF. CDR3 DNA: TGTGCCAGCAGTAGGGGGCCGGGAAACACCATATATTTT.

The J gene is TRBJ1-1, the V gene TRBV15, with D perhaps matching TRBD1 (5 bases). The CDR3 consists of 17 residues. CDR1 and CDR2 (germline): LNHNV, YYDKDF (reference sequence). The V end was cut by 3 bases, the J end by 0 bases, with 17 bases between. The CDR3 region has the DNA TGTGCCACCAGCAGGGCGGCAGGGAATCGGATGAACACTGAAGCTTTCTTT. This gives the protein CATSRAAGNRMNTEAFF.

The J gene is TRBJ2-1, the V gene TRBV6-5; D call uncertain. From germline, CDR1 is MNHEY and CDR2 SVGAGI. V was clipped by 7 bases and J by 8 bases, with 18 bases between them. CDR3 size: 14 residues. Written as DNA, the CDR3 is TGTGCCAGCACATACTCCTATCGCGCTCATGAGCAGTTCTTC. This encodes CASTYSYRAHEQFF.

The chain joins TRBV28 to TRBJ2-7; D is possibly TRBD1 (6 bases). The CDR3 sequence is 14 residues long. Per the germline V gene, CDR1 is MDHEN and CDR2 is SYDVKM. The V gene lost 7 bases and the J gene lost 1 base, with 14 bases spanning the gap. CDR3 region: CASTVTGYSYEQYF. The CDR3 DNA follows: TGTGCCAGCACCGTAACAGGGTATTCCTACGAGCAGTACTTC.

The chain joins TRBV10-3 to TRBJ1-2; 9 nucleotides agree with TRBD1. The CDR3 has 15 amino acids. Germline V lookup: CDR1 ENHRY, CDR2 SYGVKD. The V gene end was trimmed by 6 bases and the J gene end by 3 bases; junction bases not matched to a gene: 8. CDR3 residues: CAIRQGQGEHYGYTF. The CDR3 nucleotides read TGTGCCATCAGACAGGGACAGGGAGAACACTATGGCTACACCTTC.

This chain links TRBV4-2 with TRBJ1-3; D call uncertain. Germline V gene sequence: CDR1 LGHNA, CDR2 YNFKEQ. V shed 8 bases and J shed 0 bases, with 8 bases lying between them. The CDR3 spans 13 residues. DNA for the CDR3: TGTGCCAGCCGCCCCTCCTCTGGAAACACCATATATTTT. Protein sequence: CASRPSSGNTIYF.

The chain recombines TRBV5-6 with TRBJ2-7; the D call may be TRBD1 or TRBD2 (5 bases each). Germline CDR1 is SGHDT and CDR2 is YYEEEE. V was cut by 4 bases and J by 2 bases, with 16 bases left in between. There are 15 residues in the CDR3. This chain's CDR3 is CASSGSGRNPYEQYF. Here the CDR3 DNA reads TGTGCCAGCAGCGGCTCGGGACGCAACCCCTACGAGCAGTACTTC. Using reference TRBV5-6 and TRBJ2-7 for the parts outside the CDR3, the full variable domain is DAGVTQSPTHLIKTRGQQVTLRCSPKSGHDTVSWYQQALGQGPQFIFQYYEEEERQRGNFPDRFSGHQFPNYSSELNVNALLLGDSALYLCASSGSGRNPYEQYFGPGTRLTVT.

The chain recombines TRBV12-2 with TRBJ1-1; the DNA was not compared with TRBD1, the D call given in the table. TRBV12-2 is marked as a pseudogene. The CDR3 sequence is 19 residues long. The CDR3 spells CASRLAPWSTQGMNTEAFF. Written as DNA, the CDR3 is TGTGCAAGTCGCTTAGCGCCCTGGAGTACTCAGGGGATGAACACTGAAGCTTTCTTT.

The chain uses TRBV7-3 and TRBJ2-7; D gene ambiguous. V shed 10 bases and J shed 0 bases, with 13 bases lying between them. This CDR3 contains 13 residues. Germline-derived CDR1 and CDR2 are SGHTA and FQGTGA. In nucleotides, the CDR3 is TGTGCCAACTCCTTAACGAGCTCCTACGAGCAGTACTTC. Its protein is CANSLTSSYEQYF.

This clone was seen once. This rearrangement joins TRBV19 to TRBJ2-1; weak D call: TRBD1 (5 bases). Germline values: CDR1 LNHDA, CDR2 SQIVND (reference sequence). V lost 4 bases to trimming and J lost 0 bases, with 7 bases between them. CDR3 size: 14 residues. The CDR3 nucleotides read TGTGCCAGTAGTAGACAGAGCTCCTACAATGAGCAGTTCTTC. Protein product: CASSRQSSYNEQFF.

The chain combines TRBV6-5 with TRBJ1-2; D unclear. V lost 6 bases, J lost 3 bases, and 11 bases lay in between. Per the germline V gene, CDR1 is MNHEY and CDR2 is SVGAGI. The length of the CDR3 is 13 residues. The CDR3 loop reads CASRSTGDYGYTF. CDR3 bases: TGTGCCAGCAGAAGTACCGGAGACTATGGCTACACCTTC.

This clone was counted once. The chain employs TRBV4-2 and TRBJ1-2; no reliable D call. The CDR3 is 14 amino acids. The V gene's germline CDR1 is LGHNA and CDR2 YNFKEQ. V was shortened by 1 base and J by 8 bases, with 14 bases between the two germline ends. CDR3 loop: CASSQGRGGEGYTF. The DNA of the CDR3 is TGTGCCAGCAGCCAAGGGAGAGGCGGGGAGGGCTACACCTTC.

This clone has a single count. The chain recombines TRBV5-4 with TRBJ2-7; perhaps TRBD1 as D (6 bases). CDR1 SGHNT and CDR2 YYREEE come from the germline V gene (reference sequence). With 4 bases removed from V and 1 base from J, the gap between germline ends came to 9 bases. The CDR3 contains 13 residues. The CDR3 DNA follows: TGTGCCAGCAGCCAGGACAGATCCTACGAGCAGTACTTC. Amino acids: CASSQDRSYEQYF.

J is TRBJ2-2 and V is TRBV25-1; D not certain. The CDR3 loop spans 15 amino acids. Germline assignment: CDR1 MGHDK and CDR2 SYGVNS. The V and J ends lost 8 bases and 0 bases respectively, with 13 bases between them. Written as DNA, the CDR3 is TGTGCCAGCTCGAGCCCCCACTCGAACACCGGGGAGCTGTTTTTT. It specifies CASSSPHSNTGELFF.